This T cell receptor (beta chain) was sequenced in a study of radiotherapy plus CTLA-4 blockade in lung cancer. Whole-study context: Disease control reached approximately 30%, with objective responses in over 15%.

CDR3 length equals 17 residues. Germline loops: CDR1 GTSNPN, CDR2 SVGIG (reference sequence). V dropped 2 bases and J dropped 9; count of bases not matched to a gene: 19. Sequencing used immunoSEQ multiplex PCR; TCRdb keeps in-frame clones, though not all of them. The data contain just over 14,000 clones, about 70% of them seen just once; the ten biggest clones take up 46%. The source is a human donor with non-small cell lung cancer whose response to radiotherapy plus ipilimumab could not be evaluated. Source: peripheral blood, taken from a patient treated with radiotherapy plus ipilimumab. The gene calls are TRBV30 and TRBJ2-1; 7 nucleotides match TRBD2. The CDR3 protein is CAWSPPYGVRGFSEQFF. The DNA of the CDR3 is TGTGCCTGGAGTCCTCCTTATGGTGTGCGGGGGTTTAGTGAGCAGTTCTTC.